This entry is about one T cell receptor (beta chain). No antigen is known for it. The record originates from a study of chemoradiotherapy in HPV16-positive cancers. Findings and caveats of the study: Only two HPV16-positive patients supplied the functional HPV-specificity definition. During treatment, candidate HPV-specific clones and E7-related motifs expanded in tumor.

CDR3 size: 14 residues. Germline loops: CDR1 SGHDN, CDR2 FVKESK. V lost 0 bases and J 9 bases, leaving 12 bases between the germline ends. Method: immunoSEQ multiplex PCR; TCRdb's copy keeps in-frame clones and lacks some. Counted here are roughly 28,000 clones, 84% occurring once; the ten biggest clones make up approximately 5%. This chain connects TRBV14 to TRBJ2-1; D unclear. The TCR originated in a human donor with HPV-associated anogenital cancer. Sequenced here: blood, sampled from a patient who underwent chemoradiotherapy. DNA for the CDR3: TGTGCCAGCAGCCAAGATTTACGGGTTCCTGAGCAGTTCTTC. Translated: CASSQDLRVPEQFF.